Here is one TCR beta chain with its context. The count of this clonotype is one. The specificity of this receptor is unknown. One base away there is no much larger clone; base qualities are not given. One read alone is a weak basis. The healthy controls were volunteers from blood banks in Maryland, USA. Libraries from unsorted PBMCs were made from 2 million PBMCs kept in RNAlater at -80 degrees C until RNA extraction. Peripheral blood underwent Ficoll-Hypaque density gradient centrifugation to isolate PBMCs, which were then cryopreserved in liquid nitrogen. cDNA was synthesized by template-switch 5'RACE using a primer with a 10-nucleotide random unique molecular identifier that tagged each TCR transcript. Each sequencing run produced over 180 million TCR-beta sequences covering 15-18 subjects. The RNeasy kit was used for extraction of total RNA. The KAPA Real-time Library Amplification kit was used to amplify TCR-beta VDJ regions with primers for the TCR constant region and the 5'RACE anchor. Sample indexes and Illumina adaptors were added in a first PCR, and a second PCR then increased library yield. The roughly 650 bp TCR product was size-selected on a 2% E-gel SizeSelection system after Ampure bead purification. Library quality was checked on a Bioanalyzer, concentration was measured with Qubit, and libraries were quantified with the Kapa Library Quantification kit before pooling. An Illumina HiSeq 2500 was used to sequence the libraries paired-end at 2 x 150 bp. To increase sequence diversity, roughly 24-30% phiX was spiked into each library pool. For the original study's pipeline: Quality-filtered reads were processed with the UMI-based MiGEC pipeline, which removed over 75% of raw TCR sequences during error correction. VDJ genes were aligned to IMGT germline references, and clonotypes were defined by unique CDR3 amino acid sequence plus V-J genes. Clonal expansion, Shannon diversity and CDR3 relatedness (CalcPairwiseDistances, ClusterSamples) were evaluated with VDJtools, and phylogenetic trees were built with CLCbio workbench. Using coefficient-of-variation modelling across technical triplicates, the study counted a clone as expanded if it had at least 8 unique UMIs. TCRdb cleaned the public reads at Q25 with fastp, built clones with MiXCR and kept in-frame beta chains. Rows are combined by CDR3 protein, so each entry shows the most common genes and DNA. The V and J calls come from TCRdb's annotation, not from the publication. This sample has approximately 30,000 distinct CDR3 sequences in its table, and less than 8.5% of those were observed once. The top ten clonotypes cover about 9% of the sample.

This sample is drawn from a study of neurological immune-mediated disorders (dated by TCRdb to about 2019). Looking at the study overall: The study compared peripheral blood TCR-beta repertoires of HTLV-I-associated myelopathy (HAM/TSP) patients, multiple sclerosis patients and healthy controls using UMI-based sequencing. The 90 to 110 TCR-beta libraries included longitudinal samples, technical triplicates and paired sorted CD4+ and CD8+ T-cell subsets alongside PBMC samples. The cohort included 60 to 70 subjects: roughly 15 with HAM/TSP, about 34 with multiple sclerosis, and 20 or so healthy controls.

Trimming removed 6 bases from V and 4 bases from J; the gene matches leave 8 bases unexplained. The CDR3 holds 14 amino acids from the cysteine to the phenylalanine. Left in the record is the CDR3 DNA by itself, 42 bases read in frame from the first base. The germline V gene gives CDR1 as SGHVS and CDR2 as FNYEAQ. General conclusions and limits of the study: Across subjects, expanded clones never shared an identical CDR3 amino acid sequence, which suggests that the TCR-beta repertoires in every group were private. TCR clonal expansion was highest in HAM/TSP patients and lowest in MS patients, with MS patients falling below even healthy controls.

The chain is made from TRBV7-6 and TRBJ2-5; 7 central nucleotides agree with TRBD1. The source is a woman between 50 and 59 years old in good health. Sequences were obtained from PBMCs. The base sequence is TGTGCCAGCAGACTGTCCGGGACAGTAGAGACCCAGTACTTC. Translated, it reads CASRLSGTVETQYF.